These T cell receptor beta chains were read from a single sample in a study of T cell changes during pregnancy in multiple sclerosis. Measured with immunoSEQ multiplex PCR; TCRdb has only the in-frame clones, and not every one. The table has about 98,000 clones, 92% seen once. Material: peripheral blood, obtained after pregnancy. Every receptor here comes from a female donor in good health, enrolled as a control in a pregnancy study. The CDR3 runs from the conserved cysteine through the conserved F or W. The D gene is left open where the match is weak. Clone size appears in some rows only: once, few, many, or a class for an expanded clone.

D gene,clone size,V gene,J gene,CDR3 protein,CDR3 DNA
TRBD1,-,TRBV6-6,TRBJ1-1,CASSYAGQGRGAAFF,TGTGCCAGCAGTTACGCCGGACAGGGTAGGGGAGCAGCTTTCTTT
TRBD1,-,TRBV16,TRBJ1-2,CASSSMPGATGGGGYTF,TGTGCCAGCAGCTCAATGCCCGGGGCCACAGGGGGCGGTGGCTACACCTTC
-,-,TRBV6-1,TRBJ1-2,CASSPDRIYGYTF,TGTGCCAGCAGTCCCGACAGGATCTATGGCTACACCTTC
TRBD1,-,TRBV4-1,TRBJ1-5,CASSQGDRGDQPQHF,TGCGCCAGCAGCCAAGGGGACAGGGGGGACCAGCCCCAGCATTTT
-,once,TRBV5-6,TRBJ2-7,CASSYPGLAYEQYF,TGTGCCAGCAGCTATCCGGGACTCGCCTACGAGCAGTACTTC
TRBD1,-,TRBV7-2,TRBJ2-3,CASSGTGSTDTQYF,TGTGCCAGCAGTGGGACAGGGTCAACAGATACGCAGTATTTT
-,-,TRBV29-1,TRBJ2-3,CSVDAHQGTDTQYF,TGCAGCGTTGACGCCCATCAGGGCACAGATACGCAGTATTTT
-,-,TRBV5-4,TRBJ2-6,CASSPGGSGANVLTF,TGTGCCAGCAGCCCGGGCGGGTCTGGGGCCAACGTCCTGACTTTC
-,-,TRBV15,TRBJ1-3,CATSGMGSRENTIYF,TGTGCCACCAGCGGAATGGGCTCACGCGAAAACACCATATATTTT
-,-,TRBV15,TRBJ1-2,CATSGSWSGGYTF,TGTGCCACCAGCGGCTCTTGGAGTGGCGGCTACACCTTC
-,-,TRBV21-1,TRBJ1-1,CASSAQGTEAFF,TGTGCCAGCAGCGCTCAGGGGACTGAAGCTTTCTTT
-,-,TRBV30,TRBJ1-2,CAWSSTRGDYGYTF,TGTGCCTGGAGTAGTACCAGGGGTGACTATGGCTACACCTTC
-,-,TRBV2,TRBJ2-1,CASSRTNEQFF,TGTGCCAGCAGCCGGACTAATGAGCAGTTCTTC
-,once,TRBV11-2,TRBJ1-3,CASSSGFSGNTIYF,TGTGCCAGCAGCTCAGGATTCTCTGGAAACACCATATATTTT
-,-,TRBV16,TRBJ2-7,CASSTYSEQYF,TGTGCCAGCAGCACCTACAGCGAGCAGTACTTC
-,-,TRBV5-4,TRBJ2-5,CASSLDGVGTQYF,TGTGCCAGCAGCCTTGACGGGGTTGGGACCCAGTACTTC
-,once,TRBV27,TRBJ2-3,CASSSGGTYTQYF,TGTGCCAGCAGTTCCGGAGGAACATATACGCAGTATTTT
-,-,TRBV7-8,TRBJ2-5,CASSLKPFRETQYF,TGTGCCAGCAGCTTAAAACCCTTCAGGGAGACCCAGTACTTC
TRBD2,-,TRBV7-2,TRBJ2-3,CASSLRLADVDTQYF,TGTGCCAGCAGCTTGCGACTAGCGGATGTAGATACGCAGTATTTT
-,-,TRBV7-9,TRBJ1-5,CASSLGDGRGYQPQHF,TGTGCCAGCAGCTTAGGGGATGGGCGGGGATATCAGCCCCAGCATTTT
TRBD1,once,TRBV29-1,TRBJ2-7,CSVRTGGAYEQYF,TGCAGCGTACGGACAGGGGGGGCCTACGAGCAGTACTTC
TRBD2,-,TRBV29-1,TRBJ2-3,CSVIAPGLAGGRAEYF,TGCAGCGTCATTGCTCCGGGACTAGCGGGAGGAAGGGCAGAGTATTTT
TRBD1,-,TRBV19,TRBJ1-5,CASRGTGNQPQHF,TGTGCCAGTAGGGGGACAGGGAATCAGCCCCAGCATTTT
-,-,TRBV6-1,TRBJ1-1,CASMTGMNTEAFF,TGTGCCAGTATGACAGGCATGAACACTGAAGCTTTCTTT
TRBD2,-,TRBV5-1,TRBJ2-7,CASSNSGKDYEQYF,TGCGCCAGCAGCAATAGCGGGAAAGACTACGAGCAGTACTTC
TRBD2,-,TRBV9,TRBJ2-5,CAIGTSGGAGQETQYF,TGTGCCATCGGGACTAGCGGGGGGGCGGGACAAGAGACCCAGTACTTC
TRBD1,once,TRBV5-1,TRBJ2-7,CASSLTGRGTVYEQYF,TGCGCCAGCAGCCTCACGGGAAGGGGGACAGTCTACGAGCAGTACTTC
-,few,TRBV19,TRBJ1-5,CASSMEGSRNQPQHF,TGTGCCAGTAGTATGGAGGGGAGTCGAAATCAGCCCCAGCATTTT
-,-,TRBV5-4,TRBJ2-3,CASSVRLADTQYF,TGTGCCAGCAGCGTGAGACTAGCAGATACGCAGTATTTT
TRBD2,-,TRBV13,TRBJ2-5,CASSLPGGVQETQYF,TGTGCCAGCAGCCTCCCCGGGGGGGTCCAAGAGACCCAGTACTTC
-,-,TRBV13,TRBJ2-3,CASSPTRGSYTQYF,TGTGCCAGCAGCCCAACTAGGGGGTCCTATACGCAGTATTTT
-,-,TRBV5-4,TRBJ1-4,CASSIMSPREKLFF,TGTGCCAGCAGCATCATGTCTCCCCGGGAAAAACTGTTTTTT
-,-,TRBV6-1,TRBJ1-1,CASSHTYQNTEAFF,TGTGCCAGCAGCCACACATACCAGAACACTGAAGCTTTCTTT
TRBD2,-,TRBV19,TRBJ2-7,CASSTQLAGTPYEQYF,TGTGCCAGTAGTACACAACTAGCGGGGACCCCCTACGAGCAGTACTTC
TRBD1,-,TRBV28,TRBJ2-2,CASSLSDRGTGELFF,TGTGCCAGCAGTTTATCGGACAGGGGGACCGGGGAGCTGTTTTTT
TRBD2,-,TRBV5-1,TRBJ2-1,CASSLAASGNEQFF,TGCGCCAGCAGCTTGGCTGCTAGCGGTAATGAGCAGTTCTTC
TRBD1,once,TRBV18,TRBJ2-7,CASRQGWTNYEQYF,TGTGCCAGCCGACAGGGTTGGACAAACTACGAGCAGTACTTC